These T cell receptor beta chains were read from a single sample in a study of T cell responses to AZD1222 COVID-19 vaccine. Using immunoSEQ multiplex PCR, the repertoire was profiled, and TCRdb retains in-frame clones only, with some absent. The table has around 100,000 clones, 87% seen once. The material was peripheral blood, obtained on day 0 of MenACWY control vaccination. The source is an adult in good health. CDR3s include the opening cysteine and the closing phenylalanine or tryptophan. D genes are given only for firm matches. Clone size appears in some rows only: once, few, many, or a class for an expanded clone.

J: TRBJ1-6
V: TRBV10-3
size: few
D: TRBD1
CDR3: CAIQGASRSPLHF
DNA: TGTGCCATCCAGGGGGCTTCGCGCTCACCCCTCCACTTT

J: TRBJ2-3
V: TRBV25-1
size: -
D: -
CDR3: CASSGADTQYF
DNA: TGTGCCAGCAGTGGGGCCGATACGCAGTATTTT

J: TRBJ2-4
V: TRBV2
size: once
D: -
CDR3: CASSEEVRGNIQYF
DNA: TGTGCCAGCAGTGAGGAGGTCCGGGGAAACATTCAGTACTTC

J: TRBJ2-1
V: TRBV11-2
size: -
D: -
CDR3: CASSLDSSLRNEQFF
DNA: TGTGCCAGCAGCTTAGATTCCAGTCTCCGCAATGAGCAGTTCTTC

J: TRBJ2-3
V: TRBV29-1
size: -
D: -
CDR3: CSVEDVQFGPDTQYF
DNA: TGCAGCGTTGAAGATGTACAGTTTGGGCCAGATACGCAGTATTTT

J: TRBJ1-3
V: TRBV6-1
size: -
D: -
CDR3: CASSEVRENGNTIYF
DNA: TGTGCCAGCAGTGAGGTCCGGGAGAATGGAAACACCATATATTTT

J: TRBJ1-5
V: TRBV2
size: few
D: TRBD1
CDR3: CASSEGWAGGGNQPQHF
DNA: TGTGCCAGCAGTGAAGGTTGGGCAGGGGGTGGCAATCAGCCCCAGCATTTT

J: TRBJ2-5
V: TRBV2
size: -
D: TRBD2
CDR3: CASSEAELAGETQYF
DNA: TGTGCCAGCAGTGAAGCGGAACTAGCGGGAGAGACCCAGTACTTC

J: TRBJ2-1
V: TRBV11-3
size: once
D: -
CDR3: CASSLDTGVYNEQFF
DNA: TGTGCCAGCAGCTTAGATACCGGAGTATACAATGAGCAGTTCTTC

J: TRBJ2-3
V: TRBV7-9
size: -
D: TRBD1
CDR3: CAISGGGIADTQYF
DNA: TGTGCCATCTCAGGGGGCGGGATCGCAGATACGCAGTATTTT

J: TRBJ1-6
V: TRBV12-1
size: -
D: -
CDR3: CASSFEGGRQGNSPLHF
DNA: TGTGCCAGCAGCTTTGAGGGGGGTAGGCAGGGGAATTCACCCCTCCACTTT

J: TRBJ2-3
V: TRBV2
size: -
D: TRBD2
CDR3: CASSPRSGGPWDTQYF
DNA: TGTGCCAGCAGCCCCCGAAGCGGGGGGCCGTGGGATACGCAGTATTTT

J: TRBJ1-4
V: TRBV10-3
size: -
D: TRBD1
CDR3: CAISLGQGGNEKLFF
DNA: TGTGCCATCAGTCTTGGACAGGGGGGTAATGAAAAACTGTTTTTT

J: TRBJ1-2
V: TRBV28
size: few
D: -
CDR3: CASRAGAYGYTF
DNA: TGTGCCAGCAGAGCGGGGGCTTATGGCTACACCTTC

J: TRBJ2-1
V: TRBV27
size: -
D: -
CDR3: CASSLDSNNEQFF
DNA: TGTGCCAGCAGTTTAGACTCTAACAATGAGCAGTTCTTC